The present TCR beta chain was sequenced within a study of cytomegalovirus exposure and HLA in healthy donors. Whole-study findings and limits: Some highly shared sequence variants likely arose as a pipeline artifact. Researchers reported in a later analysis that a missense DCLRE1C variant was tied to TCR beta V- and J-gene trimming.

The CDR3 runs 15 residues. Germline V gene lookup returns CDR1 MNHNS and CDR2 SASEGT. V lost 4 bases and J 0 bases, leaving 7 bases between the germline ends. This PCR relied on a set of 60 Vbeta primers and 13 Jbeta primers. Clones were sequenced by immunoSEQ multiplex PCR, and TCRdb holds only the in-frame ones, with some missing. Of 170,000 or so clones detected, around 83% appear once; the ten largest clones hold over 1.5%. Turning to this clone: What it binds is not known.

This sequence joins TRBV6-1 and TRBJ2-6; no definite D call. The sequenced sample was PBMCs. The source of this sequence is a man between 50 and 59 years old in good health and CMV-seronegative. The CDR3 bases are TGTGCCAGCAGTGTGGGCAGCTCTGGGGCCAACGTCCTGACTTTC. Its translation is CASSVGSSGANVLTF.